Presented here are 23 T cell receptor beta chains from one specimen sequenced in a study of blood T cells in healthy people across ages. With a J-beta primer mix and a sample-barcoded 5' primer, a second PCR ran about 7 to 12 cycles. TCRdb passed the 5' RACE reads through MiXCR, listing each CDR3 protein once. The sample includes roughly 1,700,000 distinct CDR3 sequences, 25% to 30% of them seen just once. Sequenced sample: blood. These receptors came from a woman in her 30s in good health.

This clonotype was seen only a few times. The rearrangement links TRBV7-8 to TRBJ1-1; the D is unclear. Germline CDR1 reads SGHVS; CDR2 reads FQNEAQ. The ends were cut back, 5 bases at V and 6 bases at J, with 13 bases in the middle. The CDR3 consists of 13 residues. The CDR3 region is CASSPHDGAEAFF. The DNA of the CDR3 is TGTGCCAGCAGCCCCCACGATGGAGCTGAAGCTTTCTTT.

This clonotype was seen many times. The V call is TRBV20-1, the J call TRBJ1-2; 7 bases agree with TRBD1. Germline CDR1 is DFQATT and CDR2 is SNEGSKA (reference sequence). This CDR3 is built from 15 residues. J was trimmed by 5 bases and V by 3 bases; bases with no gene match: 12. The CDR3 DNA reads TGCAGTGCTAGCCAGGGGGATACCCAACGGTATGGCTACACCTTC. It specifies CSASQGDTQRYGYTF.

For this clonotype: This may be a read error: a much more frequent sequence differs by one nucleotide. This chain links TRBV29-1 with TRBJ2-7, with D tentatively TRBD1 or TRBD2 (7 bases each). The CDR3 sequence is 15 residues long. CDR1 and CDR2 from the germline V gene are SQVTM and ANQGSEA. Trimming removed 1 base at V and 2 bases at J, with 15 bases between. The CDR3 reads CSVEGGGGRTYEQYF. The CDR3 DNA reads TGCAGCGTTGAAGGGGGAGGGGGCCGGACCTACGAGCAGTACTTC.

This clonotype was found a few times. This sequence joins TRBV27 and TRBJ2-3; D may match TRBD1 or TRBD2 (6 bases each). Per the germline V gene, CDR1 is MNHEY and CDR2 is SMNVEV (reference sequence). The CDR3 is 14 residues long. Deletions cut 6 bases from V and 7 bases from J, with 17 bases between. CDR3 DNA sequence: TGTGCCAGCAGGGGGAGAGGGGGGCAGAATACGCAGTATTTT. It codes for CASRGRGGQNTQYF.

This clonotype was found many times. This chain uses TRBV4-2 with TRBJ2-3, with TRBD2 matching over 8 bases. Germline V gene data show CDR1 as LGHNA and CDR2 as YNFKEQ. Trimming removed 0 bases from V and 6 bases from J; junction bases left unmatched: 8. This CDR3 has 16 residues. The CDR3 nucleotides read TGTGCCAGCAGCCAAGAACAACTAGCGGCTCGGGATACGCAGTATTTT. It specifies CASSQEQLAARDTQYF.

This clonotype was seen a few times. A much larger clone lies one base from this, so it may be a read error. The rearrangement uses TRBV5-1 and TRBJ2-4, with a possible D match to TRBD2 (5 bases). The ends were cut back, 4 bases at V and 6 bases at J, with 14 bases in the middle. CDR1 and CDR2 from the germline V gene are SGHRS and YFSETQ. This CDR3 is built from 14 residues. CDR3 residues: CASSDDMGRNIQYF. Written as DNA, the CDR3 is TGCGCCAGCAGCGACGATATGGGGAGAAACATTCAGTACTTC.

The chain carries TRBV11-2 and TRBJ2-1; TRBD1 or TRBD2 may be the D gene (5 bases each). Per germline, CDR1 SGHAT and CDR2 FQNNGV. The CDR3 sequence is 14 residues long. V dropped 6 bases and J dropped 7 bases, with 16 bases sitting between them. The CDR3 reads CASRSWGSGNEQFF. In DNA, the CDR3 is TGTGCCAGCAGGTCGTGGGGGTCCGGGAATGAGCAGTTCTTC.

Comment on this clonotype: A read error may explain this, as a much larger clone is one base away. The chain combines TRBV7-2 with TRBJ2-3; TRBD1 matches 7 bases. The germline V gene has CDR1 SGHTA and CDR2 FQGNSA. V dropped 0 bases and J dropped 1; count of bases not matched to a gene: 1. CDR3 size: 15 residues. The CDR3 coding sequence is TGTACCAGCAGCTTAGCGGGGACAGGCACAGATACGCAGTATTTT. The encoded protein is CTSSLAGTGTDTQYF.

The J gene is TRBJ1-4, the V gene TRBV3-1; the D is unclear. The ends were cut back, 0 bases at V and 8 bases at J, with 13 bases in the middle. The CDR3 has 15 amino acids. Germline V gene sequence: CDR1 LGHDT, CDR2 YNNKEL (reference sequence). The chain's CDR3 is CASSQDQRFKEKLFF. The CDR3 DNA follows: TGTGCCAGCAGCCAAGATCAGAGGTTTAAGGAAAAACTGTTTTTT.

This clonotype has a count of ten or more. The chain couples TRBV12-3 or TRBV12-4 to TRBJ2-7; D unclear. CDR3 length: 11 residues. Trimming cost V 3 bases and J 7 bases, with 7 bases left between them. The CDR3 DNA is TGTGCCAGCAGTTTCGCGCAGGAGCAGTACTTC. Residues: CASSFAQEQYF.

The genes are TRBV7-9 and TRBJ2-2; 9 bases match TRBD2. The CDR3 spans 19 residues. Per the germline V gene, CDR1 is SEHNR and CDR2 is FQNEAQ (reference sequence). V shed 4 bases and J 3 bases; nucleotides not matched to a gene: 15. The DNA for the CDR3 is TGTGCCAGCAGCTCCCGAGCGTGGGTAGCGGGGGCCGACACCGGGGAGCTGTTTTTT. This encodes CASSSRAWVAGADTGELFF.

A few counts support this clonotype. The chain links TRBV2 to TRBJ2-7, with 7 bases aligning to TRBD1. The CDR3 is 13 residues long. The germline V gene encodes CDR1 SNHLY and CDR2 FYNNEI. After removal of 6 bases from V and 6 bases from J, the junction contained 8 bases not matched to a gene. The CDR3 nucleotides are TGTGCCAGCAGCCTGACAGGGCACGGCGAGCAGTACTTC. It is translated as CASSLTGHGEQYF.

This clonotype was seen a few times. The chain couples TRBV7-9 to TRBJ2-3; perhaps TRBD1 as D (7 bases). The CDR3 has 17 residues. Germline V gene sequence: CDR1 SEHNR, CDR2 FQNEAQ (reference sequence). The V end lost 5 bases, the J end lost 5 bases, and 23 bases lay between the germline ends. The CDR3 nucleotides are TGTGCCAGCAGCGCAACCCGAACAGGGGCGGGACGAGATACGCAGTATTTT. Translated, it gives CASSATRTGAGRDTQYF.

The chain combines TRBV11-2 with TRBJ1-1; unclear D gene. Between the trimmed V and J ends, which lost 5 bases and 1 base, there was a span of 17 bases. The CDR3 sequence is 16 residues long. Germline V lookup: CDR1 SGHAT, CDR2 FQNNGV. Written as DNA, the CDR3 is TGTGCCAGCAGCCTAACTTTGAGTAGTACGAACACTGAAGCTTTCTTT. Amino acids: CASSLTLSSTNTEAFF. Full variable domain (missing parts from reference TRBV11-2 and TRBJ1-1): EAGVAQSPRYKIIEKRQSVAFWCNPISGHATLYWYQQILGQGPKLLIQFQNNGVVDDSQLPKDRFSAERLKGVDSTLKIQPAKLEDSAVYLCASSLTLSSTNTEAFFGQGTRLTVV.

V usage is TRBV12-3 or TRBV12-4 and J usage is TRBJ2-7, with 7 nucleotides matching TRBD1. Losses at the gene ends were 6 bases for V and 3 bases for J; bases not matched to a gene: 11. The CDR3 is 15 residues long. CDR3 DNA: TGTGCCAGCAGGTCGAACACAGGGGTTCACTACGAGCAGTACTTC. This encodes CASRSNTGVHYEQYF.

This clonotype was observed a handful of times. The V call is TRBV20-1, the J call TRBJ2-3; D unclear. This CDR3 has 13 residues. Deletions cut 7 bases from V and 4 bases from J, with 15 bases between. Germline CDR1 DFQATT, CDR2 SNEGSKA (reference sequence). The CDR3 DNA follows: TGCAGTGTTCAGCACCGAAAAGCAGATACGCAGTATTTT. The encoded protein is CSVQHRKADTQYF.

The rearrangement uses TRBV11-2 and TRBJ2-5; D unclear. This CDR3 has 14 amino acids. The germline V and J ends were trimmed by 1 base and 4 bases, with 10 bases remaining between them. Looked up from germline, CDR1 is SGHAT and CDR2 is FQNNGV. This CDR3 is CASSLAGPPETQYF. DNA for the CDR3: TGTGCCAGCAGCTTAGCCGGGCCACCAGAGACCCAGTACTTC.

V and J are TRBV29-1 and TRBJ1-2; a weak D match, TRBD1 (5 bases). V was cut by 7 bases and J by 0 bases, with 12 bases left in between. This CDR3 has 13 residues. Germline lookup yields CDR1 SQVTM and CDR2 ANQGSEA. The CDR3 loop reads CSAGTRTNYGYTF. The CDR3 DNA sequence: TGCAGCGCTGGGACCCGCACTAACTATGGCTACACCTTC.

With regard to this clonotype: This clone may be a read error of a much larger clone one base away. V and J are TRBV7-9 and TRBJ2-7; no clear D. The J call is in doubt because the DNA end fits TRBJ2-5 better. Germline V lookup: CDR1 SEHNR, CDR2 FQNEAQ (reference sequence). This CDR3 contains 15 residues. The CDR3 DNA reads TGTGCCAGCAGCTTCTTGGCAGTCACAGAGGAGACCCAGTACTTC. Its translation is CASSFLAVTEETQYF.

This clonotype was recorded a few times. The J gene is TRBJ2-1, the V gene TRBV12-3 or TRBV12-4, with D perhaps matching TRBD2 (6 bases). The CDR3 extends over 13 amino acids. V dropped 6 bases and J dropped 8 bases, with 14 bases sitting between them. The CDR3 spells CASSRSTRDEQFF. CDR3 sequence (DNA): TGTGCCAGCAGCCGCTCGACTAGAGATGAGCAGTTCTTC.

Only a few counts were recorded for this clonotype. The chain carries TRBV2 and TRBJ2-4, with D possibly being TRBD1 (7 bases). The germline V gene encodes CDR1 SNHLY and CDR2 FYNNEI. Trimming pared 5 bases from V and 11 bases from J, leaving 22 bases between. The CDR3 covers 15 residues. CDR3 in DNA: TGTGCCAGCAGTACTTCTAGAGGGGGCGGGAACGTTCAGTACTTC. It specifies CASSTSRGGGNVQYF.

This rearrangement joins TRBV3-1 to TRBJ2-7; 7 bases align to TRBD1. The trim removed 0 bases at V and 2 bases at J, leaving 10 bases unmatched. CDR1 and CDR2 (germline): LGHDT, YNNKEL (reference sequence). This CDR3 has 17 residues. DNA for the CDR3: TGTGCCAGCAGCCAAGACGTCTGGGGGACAGTGACCTACGAGCAGTACTTC. This gives the protein CASSQDVWGTVTYEQYF.

This clonotype was observed a few times. V usage is TRBV18 and J usage is TRBJ2-4, with TRBD2 matching 11 bases. The CDR3 covers 15 residues. The junction had 4 bases not matched to a gene; V was cut back by 2 bases and J by 7 bases. Germline V CDR1 and CDR2: KGHSH, LQKENI. The CDR3 bases are TGTGCCAGCTCACCAGGCGCTAGCGGGGGGAACATTCAGTACTTC. This encodes CASSPGASGGNIQYF.